This TCR beta chain was obtained from a study of blood T cell repertoires in COVID-19. About the research overall: Researchers got acute and convalescent COVID-19 samples from the United States, Italy and Spain. In each case, the material was cDNA or gDNA derived from T cells, B-cell-depleted T cells, or PBMCs.

Per the authors' pipeline: Cell counts per sample came from amplifying reference gene primers. The table came from immunoSEQ multiplex PCR; TCRdb's copy has only in-frame clones and leaves some out. V and J calls and clone size are given by that table; D and trimming were obtained from the DNA. Of approximately 200,000 clones in the sample, 80% are singletons; the top ten hold around 5.1%. Sequences were obtained from peripheral blood. The sequence derives from a human donor in a cohort sampled during active COVID-19.

CDR3 sequence: CASSPGLTYEQYF. DNA of the CDR3: TGTGCCAGCTCACCGGGACTAACCTACGAGCAGTACTTC. The chain carries TRBV18 and TRBJ2-7, with 7 bases identical to TRBD2. There are 13 residues in the CDR3. From germline, CDR1 is KGHSH and CDR2 LQKENI. V lost 3 bases to trimming and J lost 2 bases; unmatched junction nucleotides: 1.